A selection of T cell receptor beta chains follows, all from one sample in a study of technical replicates of blood from several donors. Assay: immunoSEQ multiplex PCR; the TCRdb copy retains only in-frame clones and omits some. Found here are 50,000 to 60,000 clones, roughly 94% of them singletons; the top ten hold about 2.9%. The sample consisted of PBMCs. Receptors were obtained from a human donor in good health. Some clones in this sample may be carry-over from other donors' samples. Each CDR3 is given with its conserved first and last residue. A D gene is named only where the DNA matches it firmly. Expanded clones are given a class, and other clones once, few, many or no size at all.

. | TRBJ2-3 | . | TRBV4-3 | TGCGCCAGCAGCCAAGATGACTCAGCAACGCAGTATTTT | CASSQDDSATQYF
. | TRBJ2-3 | TRBD2 | TRBV9 | TGTGCCAGCAGCACTAGCGGGAGTTCCGCAGATACGCAGTATTTT | CASSTSGSSADTQYF
. | TRBJ1-2 | . | TRBV19 | TGTGCCAGTACCAGTCGGGTCCAGGGCGACTATGGCTACACCTTC | CASTSRVQGDYGYTF
. | TRBJ1-6 | TRBD1 | TRBV5-4 | TGTGCCAGCAGCTTCCGGGACAGGCTTTCACCCCTCCACTTT | CASSFRDRLSPLHF
. | TRBJ2-1 | . | TRBV6-6 | TGTGCCAGCAGTTACTCGTTACTAACCTACAATGAGCAGTTCTTC | CASSYSLLTYNEQFF
. | TRBJ1-6 | . | TRBV7-9 | TGTGCCAGCAGCTCAACAGGGAATTCACCCCTCCACTTT | CASSSTGNSPLHF
once | TRBJ1-4 | . | TRBV29-1 | TGCAGCGTTGGGTCGAGTGAAAAACTGTTTTTT | CSVGSSEKLFF
. | TRBJ2-1 | TRBD1 | TRBV14 | TGTGCCAGCAGCCATCTATGGGCTTCCGAGACAGGGAATGAGCAGTTCTTC | CASSHLWASETGNEQFF
. | TRBJ2-7 | . | TRBV28 | TGTGCCAGCAATAGCCAAGGGGCCTACGAGCAGTACTTC | CASNSQGAYEQYF
. | TRBJ1-1 | . | TRBV10-3 | TGTGCCATCAGTGAGTCCCCGTTAGTATGGAACACTGAAGCTTTCTTT | CAISESPLVWNTEAFF
. | TRBJ2-1 | . | TRBV4-1 | TGCGCCAGCAGCCAAGTGTTACGGGGTCCCGAGCAGTTCTTC | CASSQVLRGPEQFF
. | TRBJ1-1 | TRBD1 | TRBV2 | TGTGCCAGCAGCGTTATATTAGGACAGGGGATGAACACTGAAGCTTTCTTT | CASSVILGQGMNTEAFF
. | TRBJ2-7 | TRBD2 | TRBV4-3 | TGCGCCAGCAGCCAAGAGCGTCGGGGGGGCGACGAGCAGTACTTC | CASSQERRGGDEQYF
. | TRBJ1-4 | TRBD1 | TRBV7-9 | TGTGCCAGCAGCGAATCACAGGGGGCAGTGGCTAATGAAAAACTGTTTTTT | CASSESQGAVANEKLFF
. | TRBJ2-5 | . | TRBV5-1 | TGCGCCAGCAGCTTGGCCGTCGGGAATCCAGAGACCCAGTACTTC | CASSLAVGNPETQYF
. | TRBJ1-6 | TRBD1 | TRBV4-3 | TGCGCCAGCAGCCACCACGGGGACAGATATAATTCACCCCTCCACTTT | CASSHHGDRYNSPLHF
few | TRBJ2-3 | . | TRBV5-8 | TGTGCCAGCAGCTTGGAGCAGGGGGGAGATACGCAGTATTTT | CASSLEQGGDTQYF
. | TRBJ2-1 | . | TRBV9 | TGTGCCAGCAGCGTGAGACTAGTAAGCAATGAGCAGTTCTTC | CASSVRLVSNEQFF